This T cell receptor (beta chain) came from a study of cytomegalovirus exposure and HLA in healthy donors. Study overall: Of 398 genotyped donors, 81% clustered with self-reported Caucasian donors.

The PCR was carried out with 60 Vbeta primers and 13 Jbeta primers. The data were produced by immunoSEQ multiplex PCR, yet TCRdb's version contains in-frame clones alone and is incomplete. The table has approximately 190,000 clones, 80% to 85% seen once. V shed 4 bases, J shed 4 bases, and the junction held 5 bases outside the gene matches. CDR3 length: 14 amino acids. Per the germline V gene, CDR1 is SQVTM and CDR2 is ANQGSEA. Study-level results: Reportedly, cytomegalovirus status was diagnosed with high sensitivity and specificity. Reported findings show TCR beta sequences accurately forecast HLA-A and HLA-B alleles in most subjects.

A word on this clone: Its antigen is undetermined.

This chain connects TRBV29-1 to TRBJ2-3; 10 positions match TRBD2. The sequenced sample was PBMCs. The TCR sequence derives from a woman aged 45-65 years in good health and CMV-seropositive. CDR3 DNA sequence: TGCAGCGTTGGGCCTAGCGGGAGATCAGATACGCAGTATTTT. The encoded protein is CSVGPSGRSDTQYF.